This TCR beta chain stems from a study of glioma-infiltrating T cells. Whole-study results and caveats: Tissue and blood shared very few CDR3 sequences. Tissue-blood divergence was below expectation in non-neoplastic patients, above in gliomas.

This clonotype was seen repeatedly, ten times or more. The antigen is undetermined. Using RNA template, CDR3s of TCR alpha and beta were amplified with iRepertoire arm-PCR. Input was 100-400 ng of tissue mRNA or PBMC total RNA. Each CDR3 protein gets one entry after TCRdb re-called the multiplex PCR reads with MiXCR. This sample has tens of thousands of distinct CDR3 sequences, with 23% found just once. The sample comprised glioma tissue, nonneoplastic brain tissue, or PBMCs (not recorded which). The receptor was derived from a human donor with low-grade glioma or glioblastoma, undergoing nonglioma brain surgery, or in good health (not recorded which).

The CDR3 DNA follows: TGTGCCAGCGCCCTAATCCTCGCGAACACCGGGGAGCTGTTTTTT. This encodes CASALILANTGELFF. This chain joins TRBV7-9 and TRBJ2-2; D uncertain. Trimming stripped 8 bases from V and 0 bases from J, with 13 bases between. Per the germline V gene, CDR1 is SEHNR and CDR2 is FQNEAQ (reference sequence). CDR3 length equals 15 residues.